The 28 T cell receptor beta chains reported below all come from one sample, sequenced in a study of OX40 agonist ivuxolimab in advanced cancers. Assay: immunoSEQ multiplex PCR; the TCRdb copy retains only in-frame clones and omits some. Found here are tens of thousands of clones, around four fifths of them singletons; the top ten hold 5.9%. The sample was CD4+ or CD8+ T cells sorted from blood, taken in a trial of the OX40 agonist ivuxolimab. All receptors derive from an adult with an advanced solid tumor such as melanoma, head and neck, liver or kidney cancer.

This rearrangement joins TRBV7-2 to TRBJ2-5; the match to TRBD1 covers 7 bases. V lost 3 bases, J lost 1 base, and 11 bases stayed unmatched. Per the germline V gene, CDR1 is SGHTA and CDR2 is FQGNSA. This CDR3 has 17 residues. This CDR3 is CASSFRPAGGIQETQYF. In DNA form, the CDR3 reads TGTGCCAGCAGCTTTAGGCCAGCAGGGGGAATCCAAGAGACCCAGTACTTC.

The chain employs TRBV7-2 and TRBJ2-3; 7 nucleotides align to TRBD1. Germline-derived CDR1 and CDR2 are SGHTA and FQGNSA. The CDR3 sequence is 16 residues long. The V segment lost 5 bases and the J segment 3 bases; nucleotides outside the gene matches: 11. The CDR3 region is CASSRRGLGWTDTQYF. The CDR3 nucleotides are TGTGCCAGCAGCCGAAGGGGGCTCGGATGGACAGATACGCAGTATTTT.

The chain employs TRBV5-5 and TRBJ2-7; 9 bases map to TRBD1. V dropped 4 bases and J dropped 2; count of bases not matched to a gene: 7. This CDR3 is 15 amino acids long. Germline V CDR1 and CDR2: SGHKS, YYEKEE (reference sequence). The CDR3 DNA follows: TGTGCCAGCAGCCCCCAACAGGGGGCCCCCTACGAGCAGTACTTC. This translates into CASSPQQGAPYEQYF.

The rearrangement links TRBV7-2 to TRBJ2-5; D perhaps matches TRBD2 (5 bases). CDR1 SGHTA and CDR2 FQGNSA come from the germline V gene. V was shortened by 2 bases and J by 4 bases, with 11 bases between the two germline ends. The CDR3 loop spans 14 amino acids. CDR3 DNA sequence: TGTGCCAGCAGCTTATTCCTCCGGGGAGAGACCCAGTACTTC. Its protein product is CASSLFLRGETQYF.

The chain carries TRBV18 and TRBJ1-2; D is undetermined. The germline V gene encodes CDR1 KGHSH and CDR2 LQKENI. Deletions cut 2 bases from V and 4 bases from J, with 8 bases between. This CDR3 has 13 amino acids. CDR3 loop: CASSPFKSYGYTF. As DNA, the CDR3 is TGTGCCAGCTCACCATTCAAGAGCTATGGCTACACCTTC.

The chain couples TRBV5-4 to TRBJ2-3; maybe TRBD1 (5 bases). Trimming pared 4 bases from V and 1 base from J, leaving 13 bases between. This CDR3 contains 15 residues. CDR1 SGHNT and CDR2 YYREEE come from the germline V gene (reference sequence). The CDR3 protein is CASSPPGAGTDTQYF. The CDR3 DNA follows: TGTGCCAGCAGCCCACCTGGGGCTGGCACAGATACGCAGTATTTT. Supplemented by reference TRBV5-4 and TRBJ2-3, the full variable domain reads ETGVTQSPTHLIKTRGQQVTLRCSSQSGHNTVSWYQQALGQGPQFIFQYYREEENGRGNFPPRFSGLQFPNYSSELNVNALELDDSALYLCASSPPGAGTDTQYFGPGTRLTVL.

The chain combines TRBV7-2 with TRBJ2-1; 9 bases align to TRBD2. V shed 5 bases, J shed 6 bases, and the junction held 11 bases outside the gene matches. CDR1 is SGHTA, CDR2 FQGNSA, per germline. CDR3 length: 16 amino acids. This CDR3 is CASSPQPGLAANEQFF. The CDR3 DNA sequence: TGTGCCAGCAGCCCCCAACCGGGACTAGCTGCCAATGAGCAGTTCTTC.

In DNA form, the CDR3 reads TGCGCCAGCAGCCCCGGGGTGGGCTACGAGCAGTACTTC. Translated, it gives CASSPGVGYEQYF. The genes are TRBV4-3 and TRBJ2-7, with D possibly matching TRBD2 (5 bases). Per the germline V gene, CDR1 is LGHNA and CDR2 is YSLEER. This CDR3 comprises 13 residues. Trimming took 4 bases from V and 3 from J, leaving 10 bases between them.

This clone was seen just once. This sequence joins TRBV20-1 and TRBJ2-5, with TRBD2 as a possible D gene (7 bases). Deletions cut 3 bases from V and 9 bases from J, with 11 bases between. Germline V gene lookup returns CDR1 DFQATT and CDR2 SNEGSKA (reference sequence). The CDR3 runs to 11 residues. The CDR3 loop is CSARGGRPQYF. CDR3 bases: TGCAGTGCTAGGGGGGGGCGGCCCCAGTACTTC.

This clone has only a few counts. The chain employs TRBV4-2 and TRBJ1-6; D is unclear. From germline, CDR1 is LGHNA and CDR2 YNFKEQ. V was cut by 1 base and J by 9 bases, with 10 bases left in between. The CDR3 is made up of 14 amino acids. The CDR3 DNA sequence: TGTGCCAGCAGCCAAGGGTGGGAGGGTTCACCCCTCCACTTT. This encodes CASSQGWEGSPLHF.

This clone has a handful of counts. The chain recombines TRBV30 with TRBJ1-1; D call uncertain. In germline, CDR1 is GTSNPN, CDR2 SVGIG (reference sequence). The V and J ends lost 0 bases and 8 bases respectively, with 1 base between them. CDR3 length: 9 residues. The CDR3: CAWSVEAFF. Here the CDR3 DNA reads TGTGCCTGGAGTGTAGAAGCTTTCTTT.

CDR3 protein: CASSQAAGGTDTQYF. DNA for the CDR3: TGCGCCAGCAGCCAAGCAGCGGGGGGCACAGATACGCAGTATTTT. The gene calls are TRBV4-1 and TRBJ2-3; 8 nucleotides line up with TRBD2. The CDR3 runs to 15 residues. Germline V gene lookup returns CDR1 MGHRA and CDR2 YSYEKL. Losses at the gene ends were 1 base for V and 1 base for J; bases not matched to a gene: 1.

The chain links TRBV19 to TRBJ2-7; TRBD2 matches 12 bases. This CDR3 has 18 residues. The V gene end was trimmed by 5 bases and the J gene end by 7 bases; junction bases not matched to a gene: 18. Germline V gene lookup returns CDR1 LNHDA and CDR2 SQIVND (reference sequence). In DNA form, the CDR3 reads TGTGCCAGTAGTCCCACTAGCGGGAGGATCGATTCGGAGCGGGAGCAGTACTTC. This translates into CASSPTSGRIDSEREQYF.

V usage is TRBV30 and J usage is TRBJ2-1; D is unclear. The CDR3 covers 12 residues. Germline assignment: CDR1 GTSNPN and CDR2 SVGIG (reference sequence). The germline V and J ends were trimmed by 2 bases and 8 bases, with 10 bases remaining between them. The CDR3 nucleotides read TGTGCCTGGAGTATCGGTCGTGATGAGCAGTTCTTC. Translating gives CAWSIGRDEQFF.

The CDR3 here is CASSLVTGDYGYTF. In DNA, the CDR3 is TGTGCCAGCAGCTTAGTAACAGGGGACTATGGCTACACCTTC. This rearrangement joins TRBV7-8 to TRBJ1-2, with 7 nucleotides matching TRBD1. V lost 1 base to trimming and J lost 3 bases; unmatched junction nucleotides: 2. CDR3 length: 14 residues. The germline V gene encodes CDR1 SGHVS and CDR2 FQNEAQ. Full variable domain (remainder filled in from reference TRBV7-8 and TRBJ1-2): GAGVSQSPRYKVAKRGQDVALRCDPISGHVSLFWYQQALGQGPEFLTYFQNEAQLDKSGLPSDRFFAERPEGSVSTLKIQRTQQEDSAVYLCASSLVTGDYGYTFGSGTRLTVV.

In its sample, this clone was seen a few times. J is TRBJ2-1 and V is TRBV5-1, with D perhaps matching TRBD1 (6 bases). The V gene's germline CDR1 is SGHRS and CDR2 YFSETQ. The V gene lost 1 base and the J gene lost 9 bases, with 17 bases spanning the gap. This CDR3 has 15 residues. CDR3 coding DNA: TGCGCCAGCAGCTTGACGACAGGTCCCTCGGGTGAGCAGTTCTTC. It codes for CASSLTTGPSGEQFF. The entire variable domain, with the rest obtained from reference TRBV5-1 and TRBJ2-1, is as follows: KAGVTQTPRYLIKTRGQQVTLSCSPISGHRSVSWYQQTPGQGLQFLFEYFSETQRNKGNFPGRFSGRQFSNSRSEMNVSTLELGDSALYLCASSLTTGPSGEQFFGPGTRLTVL.

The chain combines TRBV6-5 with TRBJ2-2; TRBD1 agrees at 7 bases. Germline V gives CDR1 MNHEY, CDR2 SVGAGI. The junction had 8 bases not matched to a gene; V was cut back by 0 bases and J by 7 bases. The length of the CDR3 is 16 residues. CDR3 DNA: TGTGCCAGCAGTTACTCGCGGCTAGCAGGGGGCGGGGAGCTGTTTTTT. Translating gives CASSYSRLAGGGELFF.

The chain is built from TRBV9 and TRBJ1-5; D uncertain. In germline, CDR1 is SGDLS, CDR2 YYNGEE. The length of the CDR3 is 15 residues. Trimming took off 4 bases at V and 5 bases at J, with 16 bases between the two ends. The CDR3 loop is CASSLGPREDQPQHF. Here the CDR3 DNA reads TGTGCCAGCAGCCTCGGGCCCCGGGAGGATCAGCCCCAGCATTTT.

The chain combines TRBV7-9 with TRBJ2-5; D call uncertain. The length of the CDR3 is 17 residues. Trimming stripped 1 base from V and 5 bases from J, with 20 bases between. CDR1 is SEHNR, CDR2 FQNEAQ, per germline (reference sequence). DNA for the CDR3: TGTGCCAGCAGCTTAGGCTCTCTGGCCCGGTCGTTCGAGACCCAGTACTTC. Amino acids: CASSLGSLARSFETQYF.

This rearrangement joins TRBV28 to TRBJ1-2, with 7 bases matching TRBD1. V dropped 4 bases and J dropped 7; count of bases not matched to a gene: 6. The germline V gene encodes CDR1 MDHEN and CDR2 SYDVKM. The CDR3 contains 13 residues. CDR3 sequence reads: CASSSLGQFGYTF. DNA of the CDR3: TGTGCCAGCAGTTCACTGGGACAGTTTGGCTACACCTTC.

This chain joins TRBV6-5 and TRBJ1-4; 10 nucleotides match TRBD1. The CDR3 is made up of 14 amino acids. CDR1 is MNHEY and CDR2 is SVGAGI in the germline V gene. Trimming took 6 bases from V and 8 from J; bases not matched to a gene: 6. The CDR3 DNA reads TGTGCCAGCAGAACGACAGGGGGCAGGGAAAAACTGTTTTTT. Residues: CASRTTGGREKLFF.

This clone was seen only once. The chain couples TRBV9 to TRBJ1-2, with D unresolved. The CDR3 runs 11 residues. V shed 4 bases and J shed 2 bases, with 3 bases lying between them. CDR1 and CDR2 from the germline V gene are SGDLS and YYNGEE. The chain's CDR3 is CASSQNYGYTF. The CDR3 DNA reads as TGTGCCAGCAGCCAGAACTATGGCTACACCTTC.

CDR3 sequence reads: CASSLGISYEQYF. The CDR3 DNA is TGTGCCAGCAGCTTAGGAATCTCCTACGAGCAGTACTTC. This chain connects TRBV7-8 to TRBJ2-7; D unresolved. Germline CDR1 is SGHVS and CDR2 is FQNEAQ. Trimming cost V 1 base and J 0 bases, with 4 bases left between them. The CDR3 covers 13 residues.

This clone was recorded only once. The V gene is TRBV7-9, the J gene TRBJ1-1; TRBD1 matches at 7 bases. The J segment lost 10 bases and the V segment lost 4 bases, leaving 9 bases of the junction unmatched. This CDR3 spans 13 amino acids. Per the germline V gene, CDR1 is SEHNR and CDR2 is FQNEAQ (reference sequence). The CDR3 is CASSSQGLGVAFF. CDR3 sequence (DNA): TGTGCCAGCAGCTCACAGGGGCTGGGCGTAGCTTTCTTT.

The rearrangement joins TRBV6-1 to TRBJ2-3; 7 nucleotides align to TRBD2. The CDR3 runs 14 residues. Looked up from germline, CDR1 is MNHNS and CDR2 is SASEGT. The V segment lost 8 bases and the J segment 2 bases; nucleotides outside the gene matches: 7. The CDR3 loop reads CASGRDYYTDTQYF. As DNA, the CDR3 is TGTGCCAGCGGAAGGGACTACTACACAGATACGCAGTATTTT.

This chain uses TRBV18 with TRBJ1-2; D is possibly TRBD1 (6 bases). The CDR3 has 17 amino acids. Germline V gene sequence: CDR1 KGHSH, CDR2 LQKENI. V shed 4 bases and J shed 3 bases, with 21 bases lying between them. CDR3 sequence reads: CASSHPGGRGEHYGYTF. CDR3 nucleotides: TGTGCCAGCTCACACCCCGGGGGGCGCGGTGAGCACTATGGCTACACCTTC.

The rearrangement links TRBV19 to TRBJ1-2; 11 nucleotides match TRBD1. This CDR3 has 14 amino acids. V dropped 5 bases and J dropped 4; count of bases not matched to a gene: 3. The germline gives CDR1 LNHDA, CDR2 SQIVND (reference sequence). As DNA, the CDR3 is TGTGCCAGTAGTGCGGACAGGGGGCTCTATGGCTACACCTTC. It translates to CASSADRGLYGYTF.

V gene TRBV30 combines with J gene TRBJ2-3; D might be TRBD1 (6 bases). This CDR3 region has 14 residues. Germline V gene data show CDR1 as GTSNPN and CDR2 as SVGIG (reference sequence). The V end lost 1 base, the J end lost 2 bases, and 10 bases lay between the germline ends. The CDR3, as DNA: TGTGCCTGGAGTGGGGACATTTTCACAGATACGCAGTATTTT. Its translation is CAWSGDIFTDTQYF.